The sample holds a few counts of the clone carrying this T cell receptor beta chain. The source of the sample is a study of CXCR3 chemokines and chemotherapy response in bladder cancer. TCRdb re-called the PCR reads with MiXCR, one entry per CDR3 protein. The table shows some 1,400 distinct CDR3 sequences, with approximately 6.4% occurring only once. The germline V gene encodes CDR1 DFQATT and CDR2 SNEGSKA (reference sequence). Between the trimmed V and J ends, which lost 6 bases and 4 bases, there was a span of 20 bases. The CDR3 extends over 15 amino acids. The sample was gathered from a patient whose treatment included neoadjuvant chemotherapy. The chain recombines TRBV20-1 with TRBJ2-3; possibly TRBD2 for D (7 bases). The clonotype originates from a human donor with bladder cancer that responded to neoadjuvant chemotherapy. CDR3 sequence reads: CSAPRVGGGADTQYF. CDR3 sequence (DNA): TGCAGTGCCCCTCGGGTTGGGGGGGGCGCAGATACGCAGTATTTT.